This T cell receptor beta chain was sequenced during a study of blood T cell repertoires in COVID-19. About the study: Samples representing acute and convalescent COVID-19 were sourced from the United States, Italy and Spain. T cells, B-cell-depleted T cells, or PBMCs provided the cDNA or gDNA that served as material.

Patients at the Seattle site were enrolled during active infection and followed longitudinally. In the authors' workflow: Researchers report that nucleated cell counts were estimated from reference gene primer amplification. The data were produced by immunoSEQ multiplex PCR, yet TCRdb's version contains in-frame clones alone and is incomplete. D and trimming were read from the DNA, whereas the V and J calls and clone size are those reported in that table. Here the sample spans some 300,000 clones, 90% being singletons. The germline V gene has CDR1 SGHTA and CDR2 FQGNSA. This CDR3 has 15 residues. Trimming removed 3 bases from V and 6 bases from J; junction bases left unmatched: 10.

This sequence joins TRBV7-2 and TRBJ2-7; 8 positions match TRBD2. The sequence came from a woman in her thirties or forties with COVID-19, enrolled during active disease. What was sequenced was peripheral blood. The CDR3 DNA is TGTGCCAGCAGCTTTCGGGGGGGCCCAATGGGCGAGCAGTACTTC. Protein product: CASSFRGGPMGEQYF.